What follows describes a single T cell receptor beta chain. Antigen specificity is unknown. Doses given second, at about 4 or about 12 weeks, were pooled. The sample is drawn from a study of T cell responses to AZD1222 COVID-19 vaccine. The assay was immunoSEQ multiplex PCR, and TCRdb's table has in-frame clones only and misses some. The repertoire holds about 97,000 clones, approximately 87% seen once, with roughly 10% in the top ten. Study-wide points: Vaccine-associated CD4 TCRs spanned spike, dominant at 160-218 and 743-854. Repertoires were obtained only post-peak T cell response.

This receptor was taken from an adult who received the AZD1222 COVID-19 vaccine. The sequences come from peripheral blood, collected 28 days after the second AZD1222 dose.

The CDR3 coding sequence is TGTGCCAGCAGCCCTGGTAGCGGGGGTTACGAGCAGTACTTC. It translates to CASSPGSGGYEQYF. The chain combines TRBV3-1 (or the pseudogene TRBV3-2) with TRBJ2-7, with 9 bases matching TRBD2. V gave up 4 bases and J gave up 4 bases; unmatched junction bases: 5. Germline-derived CDR1 and CDR2 are LGHDT and YNNKEL (reference sequence). The CDR3 is made up of 14 amino acids.